The present T cell receptor (beta chain) was sequenced within a study of T cell repertoires in ileal Crohn's disease. As for the study in general: M6 samples are neoterminal ileum biopsies from postoperative colonoscopy.

Details on this clone: Antigen: not known.

General observations from the study: High-frequency clones were more common in sorted CD8 than CD4 cells.

Time point here: neoterminal ileum biopsy at postoperative endoscopy, about 6 months after surgery. The assay was immunoSEQ multiplex PCR, and TCRdb's table has in-frame clones only and misses some. The sample has 9,500 to 15,000 clones; around four fifths are singletons. The CDR3 contains 17 residues. After removal of 4 bases from V and 7 bases from J, the junction contained 11 bases not matched to a gene. Per germline, CDR1 SGDLS and CDR2 YYNGEE. The J gene is TRBJ2-2, the V gene TRBV9; 12 nucleotides align to TRBD1. The TCR was taken from an adult with Crohn's disease. What was sequenced was ileal tissue. The CDR3 loop is CASSPFPGQGAGGELFF. CDR3 bases: TGTGCCAGCAGCCCCTTCCCGGGACAGGGGGCTGGCGGGGAGCTGTTTTTT.